This paragraph covers one T cell receptor (beta chain) sequence. The data were obtained in a study of shared T cell receptors in the human thymus. The data were produced by immunoSEQ multiplex PCR, yet TCRdb's version contains in-frame clones alone and is incomplete. Here the sample spans hundreds of thousands of clones, approximately 85% being singletons. There are 15 residues in the CDR3. V lost 0 bases, J lost 9 bases, and 18 bases lay in between. From germline, CDR1 is GTSNPN and CDR2 SVGIG (reference sequence). These records were also assigned to another study, of human thymus T cells.

The genes are TRBV30 and TRBJ1-5, with D possibly being TRBD1 (6 bases). The sequence was collected from a girl less than two years old with a congenital heart defect. Source material: thymocytes. CDR3 nucleotides: TGTGCCTGGAGTGTTCTGGGACACACTTTTGGGCCCCAGCATTTT. This codes for CAWSVLGHTFGPQHF.